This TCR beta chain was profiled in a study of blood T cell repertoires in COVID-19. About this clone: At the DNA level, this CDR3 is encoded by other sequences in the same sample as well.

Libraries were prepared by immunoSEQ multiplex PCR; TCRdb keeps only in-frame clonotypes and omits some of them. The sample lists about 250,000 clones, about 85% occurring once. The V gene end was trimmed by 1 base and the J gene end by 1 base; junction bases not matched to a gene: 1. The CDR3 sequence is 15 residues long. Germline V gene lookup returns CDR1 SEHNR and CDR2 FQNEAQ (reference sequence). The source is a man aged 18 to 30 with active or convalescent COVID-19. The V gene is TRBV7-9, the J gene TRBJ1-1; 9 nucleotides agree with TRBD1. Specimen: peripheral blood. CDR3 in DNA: TGTGCCAGCAGCTTAGGGGGACAGGGGAACACTGAAGCTTTCTTT. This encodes CASSLGGQGNTEAFF.